The T cell receptor (beta chain) described here comes from a study of blood T cells in healthy people across ages. Across the whole study: Capturing about one barcoded beta molecule per two T cells was achieved by template switching. Study-level findings and limits: Per-million-T-cell TCR beta diversity fell roughly linearly with age.

Extraction of total RNA produced a minimum of 5 micrograms from each sample. In the case of this clonotype: What it binds is not known.

Combining a sample-barcoded 5' primer with a J-beta primer mix, a second PCR ran for roughly 7 to 12 cycles. TCRdb called the 5' RACE reads again in MiXCR, with one record for every CDR3 protein. The profile shows over a million distinct CDR3 sequences, approximately 59% of them singletons. Per germline, CDR1 LNHNV and CDR2 YYDKDF (reference sequence). The V end lost 0 bases, the J end lost 7 bases, and 9 bases lay between the germline ends. CDR3 length: 13 residues. The receptor's source is a man younger than 35 in good health. Sequences were obtained from blood. The chain recombines TRBV15 with TRBJ2-5; no clear D gene. This CDR3 is CATSRDSGSTQYF. CDR3 DNA: TGTGCCACCAGCAGAGATAGTGGGTCGACCCAGTACTTC.